Following are 13 T cell receptor beta chains from one sample sequenced in a study of T-cell memory formation after mild COVID-19. Using its own MiXCR run on the 5' RACE reads, TCRdb lists one record per CDR3 protein. Of about 280,000 distinct CDR3 sequences detected, roughly 8% appear once; the ten largest clones hold 22%. The sequenced material came from PBMCs or a T cell subset sorted from them (not recorded which). The receptors here all came from a man between 18 and 35 years old who had mild COVID-19 (a few samples of this study predate the infection). Cell type and time point are not known.

This clonotype occurred a few times. The chain has TRBV24-1 and TRBJ2-1, with D tentatively TRBD1 (6 bases). With 4 bases removed from V and 12 bases from J, the gap between germline ends came to 18 bases. This CDR3 comprises 14 residues. Germline CDR1 KGHDR, CDR2 SFDVKD. The CDR3 loop reads CATSEVTQGPWQFF. Written as DNA, the CDR3 is TGTGCCACCAGTGAAGTCACACAGGGACCCTGGCAGTTCTTC.

The V and J genes are TRBV10-3 and TRBJ1-3; no clear D. The germline V gene encodes CDR1 ENHRY and CDR2 SYGVKD. Trimming pared 10 bases from V and 0 bases from J, leaving 10 bases between. CDR3 size: 13 residues. Here the CDR3 reads CASRRDSGNTIYF. CDR3 nucleotide sequence: TGTGCCAGCCGGAGGGACTCTGGAAACACCATATATTTT.

This clonotype was seen at least ten times. The chain links TRBV20-1 to TRBJ1-1; TRBD1 matches 9 bases. The CDR3 is 13 residues long. Germline CDR1 is DFQATT and CDR2 is SNEGSKA (reference sequence). The CDR3 protein is CRADRGGGTEAFF. CDR3 nucleotides: TGCAGAGCAGACAGGGGGGGTGGTACTGAAGCTTTCTTT.

In its sample, this clonotype was seen a few times. The V and J genes are TRBV6-5 and TRBJ1-6, with D possibly TRBD1 on 5 matching bases. The CDR3 extends over 16 amino acids. The V gene's germline CDR1 is MNHEY and CDR2 SVGAGI. V was cut by 7 bases and J by 5 bases, with 18 bases left in between. The CDR3 DNA reads TGTGCCAGCAACACCGGTCGGGGCAGGGATAATTCACCCCTCCACTTT. Its translation is CASNTGRGRDNSPLHF.

This clonotype turned up a few times. V gene TRBV5-1 combines with J gene TRBJ2-2; tentative D call: TRBD2 (5 bases). Between the trimmed V and J ends, which lost 5 bases and 5 bases, there was a span of 16 bases. Per germline, CDR1 SGHRS and CDR2 YFSETQ. CDR3 size: 15 residues. CDR3 DNA sequence: TGCGCCAGCAGTAACACTCCGGGAATAACCGGGGAGCTGTTTTTT. This encodes CASSNTPGITGELFF.

This clonotype was recorded many times. This sequence joins TRBV23-1 and TRBJ2-5; D gene ambiguous. TRBV23-1 is sorted into the ORF group, with uncertain function. V dropped 8 bases and J dropped 8 bases, with 18 bases sitting between them. The CDR3 totals 13 residues. CDR3 coding DNA: TGCGCCAGCCCTCCGGGCGAAAGAGACACCCAGTACTTC. Protein sequence: CASPPGERDTQYF.

The genes are TRBV19 and TRBJ2-7; possibly TRBD1 or TRBD2 for D (5 bases each). Trimming removed 3 bases from V and 5 bases from J, with 14 bases in between. The CDR3 contains 14 residues. CDR1 is LNHDA and CDR2 is SQIVND in the germline V gene (reference sequence). The CDR3: CASSIRGGLNEQYF. In DNA, the CDR3 is TGTGCCAGTAGTATTCGGGGCGGCCTCAACGAGCAGTACTTC.

This clonotype has a handful of counts. The rearrangement joins TRBV5-1 to TRBJ2-3, with D perhaps matching TRBD2 (6 bases). Trimming removed 0 bases at V and 2 bases at J, with 16 bases between. This CDR3 spans 17 amino acids. The germline CDR1 and CDR2 sequences are SGHRS and YFSETQ. The CDR3 is CASSLGGPSGSTDTQYF. CDR3 DNA: TGCGCCAGCAGCTTGGGAGGGCCCAGCGGGTCCACAGATACGCAGTATTTT.

This clonotype was observed many times. This chain joins TRBV3-1 and TRBJ2-1; TRBD2 is a possible D gene (5 bases). The CDR3 has 14 residues. The germline CDR1 and CDR2 sequences are LGHDT and YNNKEL (reference sequence). The V end was cut by 1 base, the J end by 6 bases, with 10 bases between. The CDR3 bases are TGTGCCAGCAGCCAAGGGCTAGAGGGCAATGAGCAGTTCTTC. This translates into CASSQGLEGNEQFF.

This clonotype was counted only a few times. V and J are TRBV7-2 and TRBJ1-1; no reliable D call. Germline CDR1 and CDR2: SGHTA and FQGNSA. V dropped 3 bases and J dropped 1 base, with 9 bases sitting between them. CDR3 size: 14 residues. CDR3 bases: TGTGCCAGCAGCTTTTGGGGAACGAACACTGAAGCTTTCTTT. Translating gives CASSFWGTNTEAFF.

This clonotype has just a few counts. J is TRBJ1-2 and V is TRBV3-1; D remains unclear. This CDR3 spans 14 amino acids. The V gene lost 4 bases and the J gene lost 6 bases, with 15 bases spanning the gap. Germline V gene lookup returns CDR1 LGHDT and CDR2 YNNKEL (reference sequence). CDR3 protein: CASSLPAAHDGYTF. CDR3 nucleotide sequence: TGTGCCAGCAGCCTCCCCGCGGCCCATGATGGCTACACCTTC.

This clonotype was seen a few times. The V call is TRBV18, the J call TRBJ2-3; 8 bases line up with TRBD2. This CDR3 has 17 amino acids. V was clipped by 2 bases and J by 1 base; unmatched bases: 8. The germline gives CDR1 KGHSH, CDR2 LQKENI. The CDR3 coding sequence is TGTGCCAGCTCACCAACTCCCAGCGGGGGCGGCACAGATACGCAGTATTTT. Translation gives CASSPTPSGGGTDTQYF.

This clonotype appeared a few times. This chain uses TRBV5-1 with TRBJ2-7, with a tentative D call TRBD1 (6 bases). V lost 3 bases and J lost 0, with 16 bases in between. Germline lookup yields CDR1 SGHRS and CDR2 YFSETQ. The CDR3 length is 16 residues. CDR3 sequence (DNA): TGCGCCAGCAGCTGGATAGGAAGGGGGTCCTCCTACGAGCAGTACTTC. Protein product: CASSWIGRGSSYEQYF.